This entry lists 24 T cell receptor beta chains sequenced from one sample in a study of molecular identifiers for immune sequencing clone quantification. TCRdb passed the PCR reads through MiXCR, listing each CDR3 protein once. The sample includes over 600,000 distinct CDR3 sequences, just under 20% of them seen just once. The sample comprised naive CD8+ T cells from blood, with Jurkat cell RNA spiked in. As for subset: FACS-sorted CD8+CD4-CCR7+CD45RA+ naive T cells. The receptors originated from a human donor in good health. Some libraries in this study had Jurkat cell RNA spiked in.

This clonotype was picked up a small number of times. CDR3 DNA sequence: TGTGCCAGCAGTGACCGGGACAGGGGTAATCAGCCCCAGCATTTT. Protein sequence: CASSDRDRGNQPQHF. The genes are TRBV12-3 or TRBV12-4 and TRBJ1-5; 10 nucleotides line up with TRBD1. After removal of 5 bases from V and 4 bases from J, the junction contained 5 bases not matched to a gene. There are 15 residues in the CDR3.

This sequence joins TRBV19 and TRBJ1-3; no reliable D call. The ends were cut back, 6 bases at V and 3 bases at J, with 3 bases in the middle. This CDR3 has 11 amino acids. Germline V gene data show CDR1 as LNHDA and CDR2 as SQIVND (reference sequence). The chain's CDR3 is CASRSGNTIYF. In DNA, the CDR3 is TGTGCCAGTAGAAGTGGAAACACCATATATTTT.

This clonotype was detected ten times or more. This chain joins TRBV29-1 and TRBJ1-1, with D uncertain. The CDR3 length is 11 residues. Germline CDR1 reads SQVTM; CDR2 reads ANQGSEA. Between the trimmed V and J ends, which lost 4 bases and 7 bases, there was a span of 10 bases. The CDR3 region has the DNA TGCAGCGTTGTGGTGAGCGGTGAAGCTTTCTTT. Protein sequence: CSVVVSGEAFF.

The V call is TRBV6-1, the J call TRBJ1-2; weak D call: TRBD1 (6 bases). The CDR3 has 13 residues. Germline loops: CDR1 MNHNS, CDR2 SASEGT. V lost 8 bases and J 2 bases, leaving 12 bases between the germline ends. The CDR3 DNA sequence: TGTGCCAGCTGGAGGGGGGGGAACTATGGCTACACCTTC. Protein product: CASWRGGNYGYTF.

This clonotype showed up many times. This chain joins TRBV7-2 and TRBJ2-7; D possibly matches TRBD1 or TRBD2 (6 bases each). Deletions cut 3 bases from V and 0 bases from J, with 18 bases between. In germline, CDR1 is SGHTA, CDR2 FQGNSA. CDR3 size: 17 residues. Here the CDR3 DNA reads TGTGCCAGCAGCTTTAGCCGATCGGGGGCCAACTCCTACGAGCAGTACTTC. This codes for CASSFSRSGANSYEQYF.

In the case of this clonotype: A much larger clone sits a single nucleotide away, making a read error possible. This chain uses TRBV19 with TRBJ2-6; D is perhaps TRBD1 or TRBD2 (5 bases each). Germline CDR1 is LNHDA and CDR2 is SQIVND (reference sequence). The CDR3 totals 15 residues. CDR3 loop: CASKQASSGANILTF. The CDR3 nucleotides are TGTGCCAGTAAGCAGGCTAGCTCTGGGGCCAACATCCTGACTTTC.

This clonotype has ten or more counts. The genes are TRBV28 and TRBJ2-2, with D possibly TRBD1 on 5 matching bases. The CDR3 length is 14 residues. V was cut by 6 bases and J by 1 base, with 9 bases left in between. Germline V gives CDR1 MDHEN, CDR2 SYDVKM. Here the CDR3 reads CASRSQVNTGELFF. CDR3 bases: TGTGCCAGCAGATCACAGGTGAACACCGGGGAGCTGTTTTTT.

Details on this clonotype: This could be a read error, since a much larger clone is one nucleotide away. The CDR3 spells CASTRLGGTEASF. In nucleotides, the CDR3 is TGTGCCAGCACCCGGCTCGGGGGAACTGAAGCTTCCTTT. V gene TRBV12-3 or TRBV12-4 combines with J gene TRBJ1-1; tentative D call: TRBD1 (5 bases). The CDR3 consists of 13 residues.

With respect to this clonotype: A much larger clone differs from this one at a single base, so this may be a read error. The DNA of the CDR3 is TGTGCCGGCACAGGTGACCATCTCAGGGGTAATCAGCCCCAGCATTTT. As protein: CAGTGDHLRGNQPQHF. The chain has TRBV12-3 or TRBV12-4 and TRBJ1-5; TRBD1 might be the D (6 bases). The CDR3 runs 16 residues. Trimming removed 11 bases at V and 4 bases at J, with 24 bases between.

This clonotype has a count of ten or more. This chain uses TRBV18 with TRBJ2-7; 7 bases are shared with TRBD1. V gave up 8 bases and J gave up 1 base; unmatched junction bases: 8. The germline CDR1 and CDR2 sequences are KGHSH and LQKENI. The CDR3 loop spans 14 amino acids. The DNA of the CDR3 is TGTGCCAGCAGCCCCCCGGGACAGTCCTACGAGCAGTACTTC. Its protein product is CASSPPGQSYEQYF.

This clonotype was detected a few times. The gene calls are TRBV7-8 and TRBJ2-2; tentative D call: TRBD2 (6 bases). V lost 5 bases and J 3 bases, leaving 16 bases between the germline ends. Germline CDR1 SGHVS, CDR2 FQNEAQ. The CDR3 spans 16 residues. This CDR3 is CASSPRAGSYTGELFF. The CDR3 DNA sequence: TGTGCCAGCAGCCCCCGTGCGGGGTCTTACACCGGGGAGCTGTTTTTT.

Ten or more counts support this clonotype. The chain joins TRBV15 to TRBJ2-1; D gene unclear. CDR3 length equals 13 residues. From germline, CDR1 is LNHNV and CDR2 YYDKDF (reference sequence). V was pared by 1 base and J by 4 bases, with 5 bases between. The CDR3 DNA follows: TGTGCCACCAGCAGAGGTGGGTACAATGAGCAGTTCTTC. Residues: CATSRGGYNEQFF.

Remarks on this clonotype: The junction does not match germline at one end; this may be a read error. The chain is built from TRBV10-1 and TRBJ2-2; 7 bases align to TRBD1. The CDR3 sequence is 15 residues long. CDR1 and CDR2 from the germline V gene are WNHNN and SYGVQD (reference sequence). CDR3 sequence (DNA): TGCGCCAGCAGTGACGGGACAGCGAACACCGGGGAGCTGTCTTTT. Translating gives CASSDGTANTGELSF.

This clonotype was found many times. This chain connects TRBV12-5 to TRBJ1-1, with D possibly being TRBD1 (5 bases). The CDR3 has 15 residues. Germline-derived CDR1 and CDR2 are LGHNT and FRNRAP. V was cut by 5 bases and J by 2 bases, with 15 bases left in between. The CDR3 is CASGPGGGRNTEAFF. CDR3 nucleotide sequence: TGTGCTAGTGGTCCCGGGGGGGGAAGAAACACTGAAGCTTTCTTT.

Worth noting for this clonotype: A read error may explain this, as a much larger clone is one base away. This chain joins TRBV29-1 and TRBJ2-7; no reliable D call. Germline CDR1 and CDR2: SQVTM and ANQGSEA. V dropped 8 bases and J dropped 0 bases, with 11 bases sitting between them. This CDR3 comprises 12 residues. CDR3 sequence: CSIVDDSYEQYF. In DNA, the CDR3 is TGCAGCATTGTGGACGACTCCTACGAGCAGTACTTC.

The chain joins TRBV7-9 to TRBJ2-7; the D call may be TRBD1 or TRBD2 (6 bases each). The germline V gene has CDR1 SEHNR and CDR2 FQNEAQ (reference sequence). The V and J ends lost 4 bases and 4 bases respectively, with 17 bases between them. This CDR3 has 15 residues. CDR3 in amino acids: CASSSLLRGAYEQYF. Written as DNA, the CDR3 is TGTGCCAGCAGCTCCCTTTTGAGGGGGGCTTACGAGCAGTACTTC.

This sequence joins TRBV4-3 and TRBJ2-5, with D possibly matching TRBD2 (5 bases). The CDR3 totals 15 residues. The ends were cut back, 0 bases at V and 0 bases at J, with 8 bases in the middle. In germline, CDR1 is LGHNA, CDR2 YSLEER. The CDR3 protein is CASSQDLDYQETQYF. In DNA, the CDR3 is TGCGCCAGCAGCCAAGATTTGGACTACCAAGAGACCCAGTACTTC.

This clonotype was picked up many times. The chain combines TRBV30 with TRBJ2-6; no clear D gene. CDR1 is GTSNPN, CDR2 SVGIG, per germline (reference sequence). This CDR3 region has 17 residues. The V end lost 3 bases, the J end lost 4 bases, and 19 bases lay between the germline ends. CDR3 in amino acids: CAWSGLVTEAGANVLTF. CDR3 nucleotide sequence: TGTGCCTGGAGCGGGTTGGTCACTGAAGCGGGGGCCAACGTCCTGACTTTC.

This clonotype was observed at least ten times. The J gene is TRBJ1-6, the V gene TRBV25-1; TRBD1 matches 7 bases. The V gene's germline CDR1 is MGHDK and CDR2 SYGVNS. V lost 6 bases and J lost 3; bases outside the gene matches: 11. The CDR3 has 17 residues. This chain's CDR3 is CASRAPFGTDYNSPLHF. The CDR3 region has the DNA TGTGCCAGCAGAGCCCCTTTCGGGACAGACTATAATTCACCCCTCCACTTT.

The sample holds many counts of this clonotype. The chain uses TRBV19 and TRBJ1-5, with D unclear. Germline V gene sequence: CDR1 LNHDA, CDR2 SQIVND (reference sequence). This CDR3 contains 15 residues. Trimming cost V 7 bases and J 4 bases, with 17 bases left between them. CDR3 region: CASTLGTRTNQPQHF. The CDR3 nucleotides are TGTGCCAGTACTCTCGGTACACGTACAAATCAGCCCCAGCATTTT. Full variable domain (remainder filled in from reference TRBV19 and TRBJ1-5): DGGITQSPKYLFRKEGQNVTLSCEQNLNHDAMYWYRQDPGQGLRLIYYSQIVNDFQKGDIAEGYSVSREKKESFPLTVTSAQKNPTAFYLCASTLGTRTNQPQHFGDGTRLSIL.

Comment on this clonotype: A much larger clone differs by one base, so this may be a read error. The chain employs TRBV28 and TRBJ2-7; D is possibly TRBD1 (6 bases). CDR1 is MDHEN, CDR2 SYDVKM, per germline. The CDR3 runs to 13 residues. This chain's CDR3 is CASENPGQYGQYF. The CDR3 coding sequence is TGTGCCAGCGAAAACCCTGGACAGTACGGGCAGTACTTC.

With regard to this clonotype: A much larger clonotype is one base distant, so this may be a read error. V usage is TRBV5-3 and J usage is TRBJ2-2, with a possible D match to TRBD2 (6 bases). TRBV5-3 is flagged as an ORF with uncertain function. Trimming cost V 8 bases and J 3 bases, with 20 bases left between them. The CDR3 length is 16 residues. CDR3 amino acids: CASNLVVSGYTGELFF. The CDR3, as DNA: TGTGCCAGCAACTTGGTGGTTAGCGGATACACCGGGGAGCTGTTTTTT.

This clonotype was detected many times. V gene TRBV12-3 or TRBV12-4 combines with J gene TRBJ1-4, with D perhaps TRBD1 (5 bases). CDR3 length: 15 amino acids. Trimming removed 5 bases from V and 7 bases from J, with 17 bases in between. The CDR3, as DNA: TGTGCCAGCAGTCCTGGGGCTTCCCGAATTGAAAAACTGTTTTTT. It translates to CASSPGASRIEKLFF.

For this clonotype: A single base separates this from a much larger clone, so it may be a read error. The chain carries TRBV12-3 or TRBV12-4 and TRBJ2-5; D remains unclear. The CDR3 is 15 residues long. As DNA, the CDR3 is TGTGCCAGCAAAATGACACCGAGGCGGCAAGAGACCCAGTGCTTC. This encodes CASKMTPRRQETQCF.